This TCR beta chain was captured in a study of blood T cell repertoires in COVID-19. Study summary: COVID-19 samples collected from the United States, Italy and Spain covered acute and convalescent phases.

Using immunoSEQ multiplex PCR, the repertoire was profiled, and TCRdb retains in-frame clones only, with some absent. Among roughly 400,000 clones listed, nearly 90% were seen once. The V end was cut by 4 bases, the J end by 1 base, with 19 bases between. CDR3 length: 18 amino acids. Germline-derived CDR1 and CDR2 are LNHDA and SQIVND (reference sequence). Participants spanned ages about 18 to 100 years and resided in 20 to 30 US areas. Allocation to cohorts depended on clinical history reported by the participants. Sequencing was carried out using PBMCs or T cells enriched from blood (not recorded which). This clonotype originated in a woman between 18 and 29 years old who had been exposed to COVID-19. The rearrangement uses TRBV19 and TRBJ2-2, with a possible D match to TRBD1 (5 bases). The CDR3 DNA sequence: TGTGCCAGTAGTAGCACAGGTTTCCGCATCGGGAACACCGGGGAGCTGTTTTTT. This sequence encodes CASSSTGFRIGNTGELFF. Supplemented by reference TRBV19 and TRBJ2-2, the full variable domain reads DGGITQSPKYLFRKEGQNVTLSCEQNLNHDAMYWYRQDPGQGLRLIYYSQIVNDFQKGDIAEGYSVSREKKESFPLTVTSAQKNPTAFYLCASSSTGFRIGNTGELFFGEGSRLTVL.